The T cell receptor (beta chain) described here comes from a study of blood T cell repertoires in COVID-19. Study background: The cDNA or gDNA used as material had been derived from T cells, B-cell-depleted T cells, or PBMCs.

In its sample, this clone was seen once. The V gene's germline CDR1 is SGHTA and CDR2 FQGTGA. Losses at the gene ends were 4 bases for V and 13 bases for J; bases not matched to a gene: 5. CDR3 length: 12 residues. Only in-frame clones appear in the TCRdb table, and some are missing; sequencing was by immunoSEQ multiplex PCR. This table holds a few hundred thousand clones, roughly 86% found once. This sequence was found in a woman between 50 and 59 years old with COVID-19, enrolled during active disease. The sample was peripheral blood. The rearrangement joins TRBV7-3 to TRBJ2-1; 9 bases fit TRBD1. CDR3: CASSYGGQGQFF. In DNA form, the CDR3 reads TGTGCCAGCAGCTATGGGGGACAGGGACAGTTCTTC.